Shown below are 26 T cell receptor beta chains from a single sample sequenced in a study of metastatic and nonmetastatic thyroid tumors. TCRdb reanalyzed the PCR reads via MiXCR. Among 25,000 to 40,000 clones listed, 7.4% were seen once. Before thyroid surgery, none of the patients had received any treatment. Sequencing used blood. These receptor sequences come from a female donor with papillary thyroid cancer or a benign thyroid nodule (not recorded which). Some clones in this sample may be carry-over from other donors' samples.

This clone was observed at least ten times. J is TRBJ1-2 and V is TRBV30, with no clear D. The germline gives CDR1 GTSNPN, CDR2 SVGIG (reference sequence). Trimming removed 5 bases from V and 0 bases from J, with 7 bases in between. This CDR3 region has 12 residues. The CDR3 sequence: CAWGHSNYGYTF. As DNA, the CDR3 is TGTGCCTGGGGTCATTCTAACTATGGCTACACCTTC.

This clone was observed many times. Other nucleotide sequences in the sample specify the same CDR3. This chain joins TRBV19 and TRBJ1-2; D is unresolved. Germline assignment: CDR1 LNHDA and CDR2 SQIVND (reference sequence). The CDR3 runs 17 residues. V was pared by 7 bases and J by 3 bases, with 24 bases between. Here the CDR3 reads CASTPKGRGGRDYGYTF. The CDR3 nucleotides are TGTGCCAGTACCCCAAAAGGTCGGGGAGGCCGGGACTATGGCTACACCTTC.

This clone was counted ten times or more. This rearrangement joins TRBV28 to TRBJ1-5, with a tentative D call TRBD1 (5 bases). The V end lost 10 bases, the J end lost 4 bases, and 17 bases lay between the germline ends. The CDR3 has 14 amino acids. CDR1 is MDHEN and CDR2 is SYDVKM in the germline V gene. The CDR3 nucleotides read TGTGCCACCGGGGGGGGGGGGAGAAATCAGCCCCAGCATTTT. Translation gives CATGGGGRNQPQHF. Full variable domain (rest looked up from reference TRBV28 and TRBJ1-5): DVKVTQSSRYLVKRTGEKVFLECVQDMDHENMFWYRQDPGLGLRLIYFSYDVKMKEKGDIPEGYSVSREKKERFSLILESASTNQTSMYLCATGGGGRNQPQHFGDGTRLSIL.

This clone was counted at least ten times. The chain combines TRBV28 with TRBJ1-5; D gene unclear. Trimming shortened V by 4 bases and J by 7 bases, and 11 bases separated the two germline ends. Germline CDR1 reads MDHEN; CDR2 reads SYDVKM. The CDR3 runs to 13 residues. CDR3 in amino acids: CASSSLPRQPQHF. The CDR3 nucleotides read TGTGCCAGCAGTTCCCTCCCGAGGCAGCCCCAGCATTTT.

Many counts were recorded for this clone. The rearrangement uses TRBV7-9 and TRBJ1-6, with unresolved D. Trimming removed 4 bases at V and 7 bases at J, with 14 bases between. This CDR3 is 15 amino acids long. Germline V CDR1 and CDR2: SEHNR, FQNEAQ (reference sequence). The chain's CDR3 is CASSSSASRNSPLHF. CDR3 in DNA: TGTGCCAGCAGCTCCTCCGCTTCACGGAATTCACCCCTCCACTTT.

In its sample, this clone was seen many times. The chain carries TRBV24-1 and TRBJ1-2; D may be TRBD1 (5 bases). Trimming left V 6 bases short and J 3 bases short, with 19 bases between. Germline-derived CDR1 and CDR2 are KGHDR and SFDVKD. The length of the CDR3 is 16 residues. The CDR3 DNA sequence: TGTGCCACCAGTAGTTCTTTTGGGGGTGGCGACTATGGCTACACCTTC. Amino acids: CATSSSFGGGDYGYTF.

This clone has at least ten counts. V gene TRBV28 combines with J gene TRBJ2-1, with TRBD2 matching 9 bases. Trimming removed 7 bases from V and 6 bases from J; junction bases left unmatched: 19. This CDR3 has 18 amino acids. CDR1 and CDR2 from the germline V gene are MDHEN and SYDVKM. The chain's CDR3 is CASIPGSTGGGAGNEQFF. The CDR3 DNA reads TGTGCCAGCATCCCCGGATCGACCGGCGGGGGGGCGGGCAATGAGCAGTTCTTC.

This clone showed up many times. V gene TRBV2 combines with J gene TRBJ1-3; D remains ambiguous. The V end lost 6 bases, the J end lost 1 base, and 13 bases lay between the germline ends. The CDR3 extends over 15 amino acids. CDR1 is SNHLY, CDR2 FYNNEI, per germline. CDR3: CASSITDASGNTIYF. CDR3 nucleotide sequence: TGTGCCAGCAGCATTACAGATGCGTCTGGAAACACCATATATTTT.

There are many counts of this clone. The CDR3 protein is CASSAGDRNSGGYTF. In DNA form, the CDR3 reads TGTGCCAGCAGCGCAGGGGACAGAAATTCCGGGGGCTACACCTTC. The V and J genes are TRBV6-1 and TRBJ1-2; 7 bases fit TRBD1. CDR1 MNHNS and CDR2 SASEGT come from the germline V gene. This CDR3 contains 15 residues. The V segment lost 6 bases and the J segment 8 bases; nucleotides outside the gene matches: 15.

This clone was recorded at least ten times. The rearrangement links TRBV7-9 to TRBJ1-6, with a possible D match to TRBD1 (5 bases). The V end was cut by 8 bases, the J end by 7 bases, with 9 bases between. The CDR3 loop spans 12 amino acids. Per germline, CDR1 SEHNR and CDR2 FQNEAQ (reference sequence). The CDR3 DNA reads TGTGCCAGCTCACGGACAAATTCACCCCTCCACTTT. Residues: CASSRTNSPLHF.

This clone has ten or more counts. The chain couples TRBV6-4 to TRBJ2-1; 10 bases align to TRBD1. Germline values: CDR1 MRHNA, CDR2 SNTAGT. The junction had 4 bases not matched to a gene; V was cut back by 3 bases and J by 5 bases. This CDR3 is 15 amino acids long. The CDR3 DNA follows: TGTGCCAGCAGTGAGGGACAGGGGTCAAACAATGAGCAGTTCTTC. It codes for CASSEGQGSNNEQFF.

This clone was found many times. The chain links TRBV2 to TRBJ1-5; no reliable D call. Germline CDR1 is SNHLY and CDR2 is FYNNEI. The ends were cut back, 4 bases at V and 3 bases at J, with 10 bases in the middle. The CDR3 is made up of 14 amino acids. The CDR3 loop is CASSGVGFNQPQHF. In nucleotides, the CDR3 is TGTGCCAGCAGTGGGGTAGGATTCAATCAGCCCCAGCATTTT.

This clone was counted at least ten times. The chain links TRBV5-6 to TRBJ1-6; tentatively, D is TRBD1 (5 bases). Germline V gene data show CDR1 as SGHDT and CDR2 as YYEEEE. Trimming pared 4 bases from V and 3 bases from J, leaving 14 bases between. This CDR3 is 16 amino acids long. The CDR3 is CASSPRDGYYNSPLHF. Here the CDR3 DNA reads TGTGCCAGCAGCCCACGGGACGGATACTATAATTCACCCCTCCACTTT.

This clone was recorded many times. The CDR3 loop is CASSGFNSGNTIYF. CDR3 bases: TGTGCCAGCAGTGGATTCAACTCTGGAAACACCATATATTTT. The V and J genes are TRBV6-2 or TRBV6-3 and TRBJ1-3; D is unresolved. This CDR3 has 14 residues. The germline CDR1 and CDR2 sequences are MNHEY and SVGEGT. Trimming took off 5 bases at V and 0 bases at J, with 8 bases between the two ends.

The V gene is TRBV7-8, the J gene TRBJ2-3; D is perhaps TRBD1 (6 bases). The V gene's germline CDR1 is SGHVS and CDR2 FQNEAQ. V was shortened by 1 base and J by 0 bases, with 8 bases between the two germline ends. This CDR3 spans 15 amino acids. The CDR3 loop is CASSLEQGSTDTQYF. CDR3 coding DNA: TGTGCCAGCAGCTTAGAACAGGGAAGCACAGATACGCAGTATTTT.

As concerns this clone: This sequence may be a read error, since a much larger clone differs from it by one base. The sample has other DNA sequences that encode this CDR3 too. J is TRBJ1-2 and V is TRBV27; unclear D gene. CDR3 length: 15 residues. The germline V and J ends were trimmed by 6 bases and 7 bases, with 21 bases remaining between them. CDR1 is MNHEY, CDR2 SMNVEV, per germline (reference sequence). The CDR3 loop is CASSRGWVGRGGYTF. CDR3 bases: TGTGCCAGCAGCCGGGGTTGGGTAGGGCGGGGTGGCTACACCTTC.

This clone appeared many times. The chain employs TRBV6-2 or TRBV6-3 and TRBJ2-7; 12 nucleotides align to TRBD2. CDR3 length equals 14 residues. After removal of 6 bases from V and 6 bases from J, the junction contained 6 bases not matched to a gene. Germline V gene data show CDR1 as MNHEY and CDR2 as SVGEGT. DNA of the CDR3: TGTGCCAGCAGCCCGAGACTAGCGGGGGTCGAGCAGTACTTC. Its protein product is CASSPRLAGVEQYF.

This clone came up many times. The V gene is TRBV20-1, the J gene TRBJ2-2; TRBD2 agrees at 8 bases. Per germline, CDR1 DFQATT and CDR2 SNEGSKA (reference sequence). J lost 1 base, V lost 6 bases, and 10 bases had no gene match. CDR3 length equals 16 residues. The CDR3 bases are TGCAGTGCCCAAAAGAGCGGGGGCAAGAACACCGGGGAGCTGTTTTTT. Protein: CSAQKSGGKNTGELFF.

Of note for this clone: Compared with germline, one end of the junction differs, possibly owing to a read error. V is TRBV2 and J is TRBJ2-7; no reliable D call. Germline CDR1 reads SNHLY; CDR2 reads FYNNEI. The CDR3 length is 11 residues. CDR3 loop: CVSSVGFEQYF. For the CDR3, the DNA is TGTGTCAGCAGTGTTGGGTTCGAGCAGTACTTC.

This clone was picked up many times. This chain uses TRBV29-1 with TRBJ1-5; weak D call: TRBD1 (5 bases). Germline CDR1 is SQVTM and CDR2 is ANQGSEA. CDR3 length: 13 amino acids. V was pared by 3 bases and J by 8 bases, with 14 bases between. The CDR3 region has the DNA TGCAGCGTTGAGCTCAGGGTTGGTGAGCCCCAGCATTTT. This translates into CSVELRVGEPQHF.

This clone was counted many times. The chain employs TRBV6-1 and TRBJ2-1, with 10 bases fitting TRBD2. The germline V gene has CDR1 MNHNS and CDR2 SASEGT. J gave up 5 bases and V 4 bases, and 8 bases lay outside the gene matches. This CDR3 has 16 amino acids. CDR3 coding DNA: TGTGCCAGCAGTGGGAATATAGCGGGAGGCCACAATGAGCAGTTCTTC. Translating gives CASSGNIAGGHNEQFF.

This clone was seen repeatedly, ten times or more. The chain links TRBV20-1 to TRBJ2-3, with D perhaps matching TRBD2 (6 bases). The V gene's germline CDR1 is DFQATT and CDR2 SNEGSKA (reference sequence). V lost 3 bases and J 2 bases, leaving 12 bases between the germline ends. The CDR3 loop spans 14 amino acids. Here the CDR3 reads CSARRGVFTDTQYF. Written as DNA, the CDR3 is TGCAGTGCTAGGCGCGGGGTTTTCACAGATACGCAGTATTTT.

V usage is TRBV2 and J usage is TRBJ2-5; 9 nucleotides align to TRBD2. In germline, CDR1 is SNHLY, CDR2 FYNNEI. The CDR3 length is 15 residues. Trimming cost V 4 bases and J 5 bases; bases outside gene matches: 8. The CDR3, as DNA: TGTGCCAGCAGTGGTAGCGGGAGTGGTGAGGAGACCCAGTACTTC. Translating it yields CASSGSGSGEETQYF.

With regard to this clone: A single base separates this from a much larger clone, so it may be a read error. The sample has other DNA sequences that encode this CDR3 too. The genes are TRBV20-1 and TRBJ2-5, with D tentatively TRBD1 (5 bases). Trimming pared 6 bases from V and 5 bases from J, leaving 16 bases between. CDR3 length: 13 residues. Germline values: CDR1 DFQATT, CDR2 SNEGSKA (reference sequence). CDR3 region: CSAHKPPGETQYF. The CDR3 coding sequence is TGCAGTGCCCATAAACCGCCAGGGGAGACCCAGTACTTC.

This clone was recorded a few times. Being one base from a much bigger clone, this may be a read error. This CDR3 is also generated by other DNA sequences in the sample. The CDR3 DNA follows: TGTGCCACCAGCGGTTCGGGACTAGCTGTCCAAGAGACCCAGTACTTC. Translating it yields CATSGSGLAVQETQYF. The rearrangement uses TRBV15 and TRBJ2-5, with 9 bases that match TRBD2. Trimming cost V 5 bases and J 1 base; bases outside gene matches: 8. This CDR3 has 16 amino acids. The germline V gene has CDR1 LNHNV and CDR2 YYDKDF (reference sequence).

This clone has ten or more counts. This chain uses TRBV7-2 with TRBJ1-4; no clear D gene. This CDR3 is built from 14 residues. The germline V gene has CDR1 SGHTA and CDR2 FQGNSA. Trimming removed 2 bases at V and 0 bases at J, with 4 bases between. The CDR3, as DNA: TGTGCCAGCAGCTTAAACCCAACTAATGAAAAACTGTTTTTT. Amino acid sequence: CASSLNPTNEKLFF.